Below, 9 T cell receptor beta chains from the same sample are listed, as sequenced in a study of T cells after yellow fever vaccination. TCRdb re-analysed the 5' RACE reads in MiXCR, keeping a single row per CDR3 protein. The table has 250,000 to 400,000 distinct CDR3 sequences, approximately 4.3% seen once. The sample in question was PBMCs, obtained 15 days after the yellow fever booster vaccination. The source of these receptors is a man aged 18 to 30 who received the YFV17D yellow fever vaccine.

In its sample, this clonotype was seen a few times. CDR3 coding DNA: TGTGCCAGCAGAGTGACAGACTTGGGGGAGCTGTTTTTT. Translating it yields CASRVTDLGELFF. This chain connects TRBV2 to TRBJ2-2; possible D gene TRBD1, 5 bases. The CDR3 totals 13 residues. The germline CDR1 and CDR2 sequences are SNHLY and FYNNEI. Trimming removed 6 bases at V and 8 bases at J, with 13 bases between.

In this sample, this clonotype turned up many times. The chain employs TRBV5-1 and TRBJ2-1, with 8 bases that match TRBD1. CDR1 and CDR2 (germline): SGHRS, YFSETQ. Trimming removed 4 bases from V and 5 bases from J; junction bases left unmatched: 5. CDR3 size: 14 residues. As DNA, the CDR3 is TGCGCCAGCAGCGTCCAGGGGGCGGACAATGAGCAGTTCTTC. This codes for CASSVQGADNEQFF. The complete variable domain, with remaining parts taken from reference TRBV5-1 and TRBJ2-1, reads KAGVTQTPRYLIKTRGQQVTLSCSPISGHRSVSWYQQTPGQGLQFLFEYFSETQRNKGNFPGRFSGRQFSNSRSEMNVSTLELGDSALYLCASSVQGADNEQFFGPGTRLTVL.

This clonotype was found a few times. This chain links TRBV7-2 with TRBJ2-3; TRBD2 agrees at 7 bases. CDR3 length: 15 residues. CDR1 and CDR2 from the germline V gene are SGHTA and FQGNSA. The ends lost 4 bases at V and 3 bases at J; junction bases unmatched: 7. CDR3 loop: CASSSEWGGTDTQYF. The DNA of the CDR3 is TGTGCCAGCAGCTCCGAGTGGGGGGGGACAGATACGCAGTATTTT.

This clonotype was observed at least ten times. The chain combines TRBV12-3 or TRBV12-4 with TRBJ1-4; D is unclear. The CDR3 is 13 residues long. V was pared by 5 bases and J by 5 bases, with 9 bases between. For the CDR3, the DNA is TGTGCCAGCAGTGTGAGAGCAAATGAAAAACTGTTTTTT. It codes for CASSVRANEKLFF.

This clonotype was seen only a few times. V usage is TRBV4-2 and J usage is TRBJ2-3; D unclear. V dropped 0 bases and J dropped 12 bases, with 13 bases sitting between them. The CDR3 totals 13 residues. Germline V gene lookup returns CDR1 LGHNA and CDR2 YNFKEQ. The CDR3 DNA follows: TGTGCCAGCAGCCAAGAGCTGGCCTACGACCAGTATTTT. It encodes CASSQELAYDQYF.

The V and J genes are TRBV20-1 and TRBJ2-7, with D tentatively TRBD1 (6 bases). The germline gives CDR1 DFQATT, CDR2 SNEGSKA (reference sequence). Deletions cut 3 bases from V and 2 bases from J, with 11 bases between. CDR3 length: 13 residues. The CDR3 DNA reads as TGCAGTGCTAGTACAGGGCTCGCCTACGAGCAGTACGTC. Its protein product is CSASTGLAYEQYV.

In its sample, this clonotype was seen a few times. The chain joins TRBV25-1 to TRBJ1-2, with a tentative D call TRBD1 (5 bases). CDR3 length: 16 amino acids. The V gene's germline CDR1 is MGHDK and CDR2 SYGVNS. Between the trimmed V and J ends, which lost 1 base and 4 bases, there was a span of 16 bases. In DNA form, the CDR3 reads TGTGCCAGCAGTGAATCGAGGGTGGGGGGAGTCTATGGCTACACCTTC. It encodes CASSESRVGGVYGYTF.

This clonotype showed up just a few times. The chain joins TRBV12-3 or TRBV12-4 to TRBJ2-3; D is ambiguous. The ends were cut back, 7 bases at V and 4 bases at J, with 12 bases in the middle. This CDR3 comprises 13 residues. The DNA of the CDR3 is TGTGCCAGCACTTATCTAGGCGCAGATACGCAGTATTTT. It translates to CASTYLGADTQYF.

This clonotype was observed many times. The V and J genes are TRBV6-6 and TRBJ2-3; D possibly corresponds to TRBD2 (6 bases). Germline CDR1 and CDR2: MNHNY and SVGAGI (reference sequence). The V gene lost 8 bases and the J gene lost 5 bases, with 23 bases spanning the gap. This CDR3 spans 16 amino acids. Here the CDR3 DNA reads TGTGCCAGCGATTTGGGCCGGGACTCCTTGCGAGATACGCAGTATTTT. Its translation is CASDLGRDSLRDTQYF.